The 20 T cell receptor beta chains listed next were all sequenced from one sample in a study of CD4 T cells in relation to SARS-CoV-2 and coronaviruses. CD4+ T cells from unexposed donors were obtained before the COVID-19 pandemic (2011-2018). Some clones are missing from TCRdb's copy, which holds only in-frame ones; the method was immunoSEQ multiplex PCR. The sample shows some 69,000 clones, about 95% of them seen only once. Input material: naive CD4+ T cells from PBMCs. The subset: naive CD4+ T cells isolated by negative enrichment. The origin of the receptors is a human donor in good health.

This sequence joins TRBV5-1 and TRBJ2-3; possibly TRBD2 for D (6 bases). Trimming stripped 4 bases from V and 4 bases from J, with 19 bases between. Per germline, CDR1 SGHRS and CDR2 YFSETQ. The CDR3 is 16 residues long. CDR3 nucleotide sequence: TGCGCCAGCAGCCTCACACCTACGGGAGTAGCAGATACGCAGTATTTT. It is translated as CASSLTPTGVADTQYF.

This CDR3 is CASSGQGIGYNEQFF. The CDR3 DNA reads TGTGCCAGCAGTGGACAGGGGATCGGCTACAATGAGCAGTTCTTC. The chain combines TRBV2 with TRBJ2-1; TRBD1 aligns across 8 bases. Germline V gene sequence: CDR1 SNHLY, CDR2 FYNNEI. The CDR3 is 15 amino acids. After removal of 4 bases from V and 3 bases from J, the junction contained 5 bases not matched to a gene.

The V call is TRBV6-6, the J call TRBJ2-7; D perhaps matches TRBD2 (5 bases). The germline V and J ends were trimmed by 6 bases and 2 bases, with 20 bases remaining between them. Germline CDR1 MNHNY, CDR2 SVGAGI (reference sequence). CDR3 length equals 16 residues. CDR3 sequence: CASREPGREEPYEQYF. For the CDR3, the DNA is TGTGCCAGCAGGGAACCGGGTCGGGAAGAACCCTACGAGCAGTACTTC.

The chain uses TRBV15 and TRBJ2-3; 11 bases are shared with TRBD1. Germline loops: CDR1 LNHNV, CDR2 YYDKDF (reference sequence). V lost 1 base and J lost 3; bases outside the gene matches: 9. The CDR3 consists of 18 residues. CDR3 in amino acids: CATSRVTSGTGGTDTQYF. The CDR3 coding sequence is TGTGCCACCAGCAGAGTAACTTCCGGGACAGGGGGAACAGATACGCAGTATTTT.

The genes are TRBV11-2 and TRBJ1-4; tentative D call: TRBD1 (5 bases). The CDR3 length is 15 residues. The germline gives CDR1 SGHAT, CDR2 FQNNGV. V was trimmed by 1 base and J by 3 bases, leaving 9 bases between them. The CDR3 region has the DNA TGTGCCAGCAGCTTAGTGGGGGGAGCTAATGAAAAACTGTTTTTT. It specifies CASSLVGGANEKLFF.

The V and J genes are TRBV7-9 and TRBJ1-4; D gene ambiguous. V lost 5 bases and J lost 5, with 15 bases in between. This CDR3 comprises 15 residues. Germline V CDR1 and CDR2: SEHNR, FQNEAQ (reference sequence). The CDR3 DNA follows: TGTGCCAGCAGCCCCCTTTTGGTGGGGAATGAAAAACTGTTTTTT. Amino acid sequence: CASSPLLVGNEKLFF.

This chain uses TRBV6-5 with TRBJ1-5, with 9 nucleotides matching TRBD1. The germline CDR1 and CDR2 sequences are MNHEY and SVGAGI. This CDR3 spans 14 amino acids. The V and J ends lost 6 bases and 7 bases, in that order; junction bases with no gene match: 7. The CDR3 reads CASRVTGGRQPQHF. CDR3 nucleotides: TGTGCCAGCAGGGTTACAGGGGGCAGGCAGCCCCAGCATTTT.

This clone appeared once. This sequence joins TRBV19 and TRBJ1-5, with 9 bases identical to TRBD1. V gave up 6 bases and J gave up 6 bases; unmatched junction bases: 12. Germline CDR1 and CDR2: LNHDA and SQIVND (reference sequence). The CDR3 runs 16 residues. The DNA for the CDR3 is TGTGCCAGTAGCCGAGTCGTCGGGACAGGGAGTCAGCCCCAGCATTTT. Its translation is CASSRVVGTGSQPQHF. Full variable domain (rest looked up from reference TRBV19 and TRBJ1-5): DGGITQSPKYLFRKEGQNVTLSCEQNLNHDAMYWYRQDPGQGLRLIYYSQIVNDFQKGDIAEGYSVSREKKESFPLTVTSAQKNPTAFYLCASSRVVGTGSQPQHFGDGTRLSIL.

The V gene is TRBV24-1, the J gene TRBJ2-1; D gene uncertain. The CDR3 consists of 14 residues. Trimming took 4 bases from V and 12 from J, leaving 18 bases between them. Germline loops: CDR1 KGHDR, CDR2 SFDVKD. CDR3 bases: TGTGCCACCAGTGACCCCATAAATCCCTTAGGGCAGTTCTTC. This sequence encodes CATSDPINPLGQFF.

The V call is TRBV28, the J call TRBJ2-1; no clear D. Between the trimmed V and J ends, which lost 7 bases and 4 bases, there was a span of 14 bases. The CDR3 is 14 residues long. The germline V gene has CDR1 MDHEN and CDR2 SYDVKM. The CDR3 DNA sequence: TGTGCCAGCACCCCGTCTGGGCGGTACAATGAGCAGTTCTTC. Translated: CASTPSGRYNEQFF.

V and J are TRBV18 and TRBJ2-7; a weak D match, TRBD1 (5 bases). CDR1 and CDR2 from the germline V gene are KGHSH and LQKENI. This CDR3 has 12 residues. Trimming removed 3 bases at V and 4 bases at J, with 7 bases between. CDR3 sequence (DNA): TGTGCCAGCTCACCCCGACAGTACGAGCAGTACTTC. Translating gives CASSPRQYEQYF.

The chain is built from TRBV15 and TRBJ2-5; 11 positions match TRBD2. With 3 bases clipped from V and 4 bases from J, the junction kept 7 bases outside the gene matches. There are 16 residues in the CDR3. Germline-derived CDR1 and CDR2 are LNHNV and YYDKDF (reference sequence). The CDR3 DNA reads as TGTGCCACCAGCAGGCGTAGCGGGAGGGCCGCAGAGACCCAGTACTTC. Translating gives CATSRRSGRAAETQYF.

This chain connects TRBV3-1 (or the pseudogene TRBV3-2) to TRBJ2-3, with 7 bases matching TRBD2. Germline loops: CDR1 LGHDT, CDR2 YNNKEL (reference sequence). CDR3 length: 18 amino acids. Trimming at V came to 2 bases and at J to 1 base, leaving 12 bases not matched to a gene. DNA of the CDR3: TGTGCCAGCAGCCAATCTAGCGGCCGCACCCTCGGCACAGATACGCAGTATTTT. This codes for CASSQSSGRTLGTDTQYF.

The chain employs TRBV11-2 and TRBJ2-7, with 9 bases identical to TRBD1. With 5 bases clipped from V and 7 bases from J, the junction kept 9 bases outside the gene matches. Germline CDR1 reads SGHAT; CDR2 reads FQNNGV. The CDR3 is made up of 14 amino acids. Here the CDR3 DNA reads TGTGCCAGCAGCAAGGACAGGGGTTTGGAGGAGCAGTACTTC. This encodes CASSKDRGLEEQYF.

The V and J genes are TRBV5-1 and TRBJ2-7; 8 positions match TRBD2. From germline, CDR1 is SGHRS and CDR2 YFSETQ. With 6 bases clipped from V and 2 bases from J, the junction kept 7 bases outside the gene matches. CDR3 size: 14 residues. The CDR3 DNA sequence: TGCGCCAGCAATGAAGCGGGGGCTCCCTACGAGCAGTACTTC. Amino acids: CASNEAGAPYEQYF.

The chain couples TRBV4-1 to TRBJ2-1; D gene unclear. Per germline, CDR1 MGHRA and CDR2 YSYEKL. Trimming cost V 2 bases and J 8 bases, with 7 bases left between them. The CDR3 length is 12 residues. The CDR3 DNA reads as TGCGCCAGCAGCCAAATCCATCATGAGCAGTTCTTC. As protein: CASSQIHHEQFF.

This clone was recorded only once. The V call is TRBV7-3, the J call TRBJ2-1; TRBD2 matches 8 bases. From germline, CDR1 is SGHTA and CDR2 FQGTGA. This CDR3 comprises 15 residues. V was pared by 3 bases and J by 2 bases, with 3 bases of the junction left unmatched. In DNA, the CDR3 is TGTGCCAGCAGCTTGGGTAGCGGGACCTACAATGAGCAGTTCTTC. Residues: CASSLGSGTYNEQFF.

The CDR3 region is CASLERGRIPYEQYF. DNA for the CDR3: TGTGCCAGCCTCGAGAGGGGGCGCATCCCCTACGAGCAGTACTTC. The V and J genes are TRBV6-5 and TRBJ2-7, with 7 bases matching TRBD1. This CDR3 comprises 15 residues. CDR1 and CDR2 (germline): MNHEY, SVGAGI. J gave up 2 bases and V 8 bases, and 12 bases lay outside the gene matches.

The CDR3 DNA follows: TGTGCCAGCAGTTTAATTTCTACACAGGGGAGAAACAATGAGCAGTTCTTC. Its translation is CASSLISTQGRNNEQFF. The chain employs TRBV28 and TRBJ2-1; 7 nucleotides agree with TRBD1. The V segment lost 2 bases and the J segment 5 bases; nucleotides outside the gene matches: 12. The germline gives CDR1 MDHEN, CDR2 SYDVKM. CDR3 size: 17 residues.

The rearrangement uses TRBV19 and TRBJ2-2, with D possibly being TRBD1 or TRBD2 (5 bases each). The germline gives CDR1 LNHDA, CDR2 SQIVND (reference sequence). V was pared by 8 bases and J by 7 bases, with 20 bases between. This CDR3 spans 15 amino acids. This CDR3 is CASQWGYLSNGELFF. CDR3 nucleotide sequence: TGTGCCAGTCAGTGGGGGTACCTTTCGAACGGGGAGCTGTTTTTT.